Following are 10 T cell receptor beta chains from one sample sequenced in a study of spatial heterogeneity in lung cancer. No antigen has been identified for these receptors. Indicated time point: sample taken at primary tumor resection. General observations from the study: For expanded intratumoral alpha and beta TCRs, counts tracked tumor mutation counts.

TCRdb called the 5' RACE reads again in MiXCR, with one record for every CDR3 protein. Among 9,000 to 10,000 distinct CDR3 sequences listed, less than 7.5% were seen once. Sequenced material: lung tumor tissue, taken at surgery. These receptors all stem from a female donor with early-stage non-small cell lung cancer.

This clonotype appeared a few times. The junction and the germline gene differ at one end; a read error may be behind it. The chain carries TRBV20-1 and TRBJ1-4, with a tentative D call TRBD1 (5 bases). CDR3 length: 13 amino acids. Per germline, CDR1 DFQATT and CDR2 SNEGSKA (reference sequence). The CDR3 region is CSASWTTNEKLFF. The CDR3 DNA reads TGCAGTGCTAGCTGGACAACGAATGAAAAACTGTTTTTT.

This clonotype is medium-sized by share. This chain connects TRBV20-1 to TRBJ1-4; TRBD1 aligns across 10 bases. The V gene end was trimmed by 5 bases and the J gene end by 6 bases; junction bases not matched to a gene: 6. Germline loops: CDR1 DFQATT, CDR2 SNEGSKA (reference sequence). This CDR3 spans 14 amino acids. CDR3 loop: CSAGAGTGDEKLFF. The CDR3 region has the DNA TGCAGTGCTGGAGCCGGGACAGGGGATGAAAAACTGTTTTTT.

The chain combines TRBV7-2 with TRBJ1-6, with TRBD1 as a possible D gene (5 bases). Trimming pared 5 bases from V and 10 bases from J, leaving 18 bases between. CDR3 size: 15 residues. Germline V CDR1 and CDR2: SGHTA, FQGNSA. The CDR3 spells CASSNKWGMRSPLHF. The CDR3 coding sequence is TGTGCCAGCAGCAATAAGTGGGGGATGCGCTCACCCCTCCACTTT. The full variable domain, completed using reference TRBV7-2 and TRBJ1-6, is GAGVSQSPSNKVTEKGKDVELRCDPISGHTALYWYRQSLGQGLEFLIYFQGNSAPDKSGLPSDRFSAERTGGSVSTLTIQRTQQEDSAVYLCASSNKWGMRSPLHFGNGTRLTVT.

This clonotype is labeled as medium-sized. The chain is built from TRBV5-1 and TRBJ2-1; no definite D call. CDR3 length: 16 residues. Per the germline V gene, CDR1 is SGHRS and CDR2 is YFSETQ. V was clipped by 4 bases and J by 3 bases, with 17 bases between them. The CDR3 sequence is CASSPMAISNYNEQFF. The CDR3 DNA follows: TGCGCCAGCAGCCCAATGGCAATTTCAAACTACAATGAGCAGTTCTTC.

This clonotype was observed many times. The CDR3 DNA sequence: TGTGCCAGCAGCAGAACAGTGGCCGTGAACGTCCTGACTTTC. It is translated as CASSRTVAVNVLTF. The gene calls are TRBV7-2 and TRBJ2-6, with D unclear. The germline CDR1 and CDR2 sequences are SGHTA and FQGNSA. V lost 5 bases and J lost 10, with 15 bases in between. This CDR3 has 14 amino acids.

Many counts were recorded for this clonotype. The CDR3 loop reads CASSTGQGQFF. The DNA of the CDR3 is TGCGCCAGCAGCACAGGACAGGGCCAGTTCTTC. The V and J genes are TRBV5-1 and TRBJ2-1, with 8 positions matching TRBD1. This CDR3 has 11 residues. V shed 4 bases and J 13 bases; nucleotides not matched to a gene: 4. Germline values: CDR1 SGHRS, CDR2 YFSETQ.

In this sample, this clonotype is medium-sized. This chain uses TRBV18 with TRBJ2-7; TRBD2 is a possible D gene (5 bases). The germline gives CDR1 KGHSH, CDR2 LQKENI. The CDR3 has 17 amino acids. Trimming pared 2 bases from V and 1 base from J, leaving 18 bases between. CDR3 in DNA: TGTGCCAGCTCACCAGGAGGACCGGGAATTACGTCCTACGAGCAGTACTTC. This encodes CASSPGGPGITSYEQYF.

This clonotype appeared many times. This chain uses TRBV30 with TRBJ1-4; TRBD1 is a possible D gene (5 bases). The CDR3 has 12 amino acids. Germline V gene sequence: CDR1 GTSNPN, CDR2 SVGIG (reference sequence). V shed 3 bases and J shed 5 bases, with 7 bases lying between them. CDR3 sequence: CAWRRGNEKLFF. The CDR3 nucleotides are TGTGCCTGGAGAAGGGGAAATGAAAAACTGTTTTTT.

The rearrangement joins TRBV7-2 to TRBJ2-1; D is perhaps TRBD2 (5 bases). The CDR3 totals 16 residues. V was pared by 5 bases and J by 2 bases, with 16 bases between. Germline values: CDR1 SGHTA, CDR2 FQGNSA. CDR3 sequence (DNA): TGTGCCAGCAGCCCCCGCGTCTCCGGGGCCTACAATGAGCAGTTCTTC. Translating gives CASSPRVSGAYNEQFF.

By its share, this clonotype is medium-sized (0.01 to 0.1%). The CDR3 sequence: CASSILRGTNNSPLHF. CDR3 in DNA: TGTGCCAGCAGTATCCTCAGGGGCACTAATAATTCACCCCTCCACTTT. This chain joins TRBV12-3 or TRBV12-4 and TRBJ1-6; TRBD1 might be the D (6 bases). Trimming pared 5 bases from V and 5 bases from J, leaving 16 bases between. CDR3 size: 16 residues.